The entry that follows covers one TCR beta chain sequence. The antigen remains unidentified. The sample is drawn from a study of T-cell memory formation after mild COVID-19. General study results and limits: Among contracting clones, CD4+ were mainly CM/EM and CD8+ enriched in EMRA. The study detected some responding clones in pre-infection memory, suggesting cross-reactive memory joined.

V trimming: 6 bases; J trimming: 4 bases; junction bases outside the gene matches: 10. Germline values: CDR1 MNHNY, CDR2 SVGAGI (reference sequence). The length of the CDR3 is 16 residues. One entry per CDR3 protein, called by TCRdb with MiXCR from the 5' RACE reads. Among about 150,000 distinct CDR3 sequences listed, around 27% were seen once. What was sequenced was PBMCs or a T cell subset sorted from them (not recorded which). The gene calls are TRBV6-6 and TRBJ2-1; TRBD1 agrees at 9 bases. This receptor was identified in an adult woman who had mild COVID-19 (a few samples of this study predate the infection). Cell type and time point are not known. The CDR3 DNA follows: TGTGCCAGCAGACATCTAACCGGGACAGGGTACAATGAGCAGTTCTTC. It translates to CASRHLTGTGYNEQFF.